This TCR beta chain was documented in a study of vaccination effects on CD4 cells after COVID-19. Study results and limitations: Late post-vaccination, clones induced by infection and those induced by vaccine underwent marked clonal contraction.

Assay: immunoSEQ multiplex PCR; the TCRdb copy retains only in-frame clones and omits some. Of more than 60,000 clones listed, 74% were seen once; the top ten hold about 1.4%. Per the germline V gene, CDR1 is LGHNA and CDR2 is YSLEER. This CDR3 is 15 amino acids long. Losses at the gene ends were 4 bases for V and 1 base for J; bases not matched to a gene: 6. The table lists this clone with a few counts. Antigen specificity is unknown. The ViraFEST assay expanded antigen-specific CD4+ T cells with viral peptide pools before sequencing. On day 10 of culture, CD4+ T cells were separated out. Every participant took two doses of the BNT162b2 or mRNA-1273 vaccine. No vaccinee had earlier SARS-CoV-2 infection, and nucleocapsid antibodies were negative. They grew 1.8 million or so PBMC in each well, adding around 9 IU/ml IL-2 and about 9.5 ug/ml peptides.

This sequence joins TRBV4-3 and TRBJ1-2, with 7 bases fitting TRBD1. The starting material was CD4+ T cells from PBMCs cultured with HCoV-229E spike peptides, obtained after COVID-19 vaccination. The sequence derives from a human donor who received a COVID-19 vaccine. The CDR3 DNA sequence: TGCGCCAGCAGCCGAGCCGGGACAGATAACTATGGCTACACCTTC. Translated: CASSRAGTDNYGYTF.